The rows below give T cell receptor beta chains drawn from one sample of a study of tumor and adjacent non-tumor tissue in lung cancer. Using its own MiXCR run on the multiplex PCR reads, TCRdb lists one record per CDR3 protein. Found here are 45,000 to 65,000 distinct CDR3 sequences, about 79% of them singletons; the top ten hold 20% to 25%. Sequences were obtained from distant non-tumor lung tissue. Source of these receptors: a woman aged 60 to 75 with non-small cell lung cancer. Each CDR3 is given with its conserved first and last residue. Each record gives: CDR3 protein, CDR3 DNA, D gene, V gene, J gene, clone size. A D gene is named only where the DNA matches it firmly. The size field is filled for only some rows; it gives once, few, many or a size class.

CDR3: CASSSRNEKPFF; DNA: TGTGCCAGCAGTTCGAGAAATGAAAAACCGTTTTTT; D: -; V: TRBV28; J: TRBJ1-4; size: -
CDR3: CAGRLTGGAPYEQYF; DNA: TGCGCCGGCAGATTAACAGGGGGCGCGCCCTACGAGCAGTACTTC; D: TRBD1; V: TRBV6-6; J: TRBJ2-7; size: -
CDR3: CAINETSDLRNGQFF; DNA: TGTGCCATCAATGAAACTAGCGACTTGCGGAATGGGCAGTTCTTC; D: TRBD2; V: TRBV10-3; J: TRBJ2-1; size: -
CDR3: CVSSPNHGAREETQYF; DNA: TGTGTTAGCAGTCCAAATCACGGGGCCAGAGAGGAGACCCAGTACTTC; D: -; V: TRBV12-3/TRBV12-4; J: TRBJ2-5; size: -
CDR3: CSVEGQTYKQYF; DNA: TGCAGTGTTGAGGGACAGACTTACAAGCAGTACTTC; D: TRBD1; V: TRBV29-1; J: TRBJ2-7; size: -
CDR3: CASSSRNEKLFF; DNA: TGTGCCAGCAGTTCGAGAAATGAAAAACTGTTTTTT; D: -; V: TRBV28; J: TRBJ1-4; size: many
CDR3: CAISEGTIGVNEQYF; DNA: TGTGCCATCAGTGAGGGGACTATCGGTGTCAACGAGCAGTACTTC; D: TRBD2; V: TRBV10-3; J: TRBJ2-7; size: -
CDR3: CASCYDVQNIKCF; DNA: TGTGCCAGCTGTTACGATGTCCAAAACATTAAGTGCTTC; D: -; V: TRBV6-2/TRBV6-3; J: TRBJ2-4; size: -
CDR3: CASIRQGGGGAHVLTF; DNA: TGTGCCAGCATTCGTCAGGGAGGAGGGGGGGCCCACGTCCTGACTTTC; D: -; V: TRBV6-5; J: TRBJ2-6; size: -
CDR3: CANNTRPGITQYF; DNA: TGTGCCAACAATACTCGCCCTGGGATCACGCAGTATTTC; D: -; V: TRBV6-5; J: TRBJ2-3; size: -
CDR3: CSVSPDGTGFETFF; DNA: TGCAGCGTTAGTCCCGATGGGACTGGGTTTGAAACTTTCTTT; D: -; V: TRBV29-1; J: TRBJ1-1; size: -
CDR3: CASNQERGWADTQYF; DNA: TGTGCCAGCAACCAAGAGCGTGGGTGGGCAGATACGCAGTATTTT; D: -; V: TRBV4-2; J: TRBJ2-3; size: -
CDR3: CSVVQHEQYF; DNA: TGCAGCGTCGTGCAGCACGAGCAGTATTTC; D: -; V: TRBV29-1; J: TRBJ2-7; size: once
CDR3: CASISTGTRGGIQYF; DNA: TGTGCCAGCATCTCGACAGGGACAAGGGGTGGAATCCAGTACTTC; D: TRBD1; V: TRBV11-2; J: TRBJ2-5; size: -
CDR3: CANPKEAGGEQYF; DNA: TGTGCCAATCCTAAGGAGGCTGGGGGTGAGCAGTACTTC; D: -; V: TRBV6-1; J: TRBJ2-7; size: -
CDR3: CVSSLEGTFGTQYF; DNA: TGTGTCAGCAGCTTAGAGGGCACCTTTGGGACCCAGTACTTC; D: -; V: TRBV11-2; J: TRBJ2-5; size: many
CDR3: CASSWKTGTSSNKPGDTQYF; DNA: TGTGCCAGCAGCTGGAAGACCGGGACTAGCTCCAATAAACCGGGGGATACGCAGTATTTT; D: TRBD2; V: TRBV11-2; J: TRBJ2-3; size: -
CDR3: CDSNLLASGPTSYNERFF; DNA: TGTGACAGCAACCTCCTCGCGAGCGGCCCAACCTCCTACAATGAGCGGTTCTTC; D: -; V: TRBV7-8; J: TRBJ2-1; size: -
CDR3: CAGAQGTSGIYNEQFF; DNA: TGCGCCGGCGCCCAAGGGACTAGCGGGATTTACAATGAGCAGTTCTTC; D: TRBD2; V: TRBV4-3; J: TRBJ2-1; size: -
CDR3: CASNTRPGITLYF; DNA: TGTGCCAGCAACACTCGCCCTGGGATCACGCTGTATTTT; D: -; V: TRBV6-5; J: TRBJ2-3; size: few
CDR3: CASSFDSRYATNEKLFF; DNA: TGTGCCAGCAGCTTCGATAGCCGATATGCAACTAATGAAAAACTGTTTTTT; D: -; V: TRBV11-3; J: TRBJ1-4; size: -
CDR3: CTSRIQEYSYEQYF; DNA: TGTACCAGCAGAATACAGGAGTATTCCTACGAGCAGTACTTC; D: -; V: TRBV12-3/TRBV12-4; J: TRBJ2-7; size: -
CDR3: CASSLTAGTIHEQYF; DNA: TGCGCCAGCAGCTTGACGGCAGGGACGATACACGAGCAGTACTTC; D: -; V: TRBV5-1; J: TRBJ2-7; size: many
CDR3: CASSPLVNQETQYF; DNA: TGTGCCAGCAGTCCCCTAGTGAACCAAGAGACCCAGTACTTC; D: -; V: TRBV12-3/TRBV12-4; J: TRBJ2-5; size: many
CDR3: CAGRRQGIRELFF; DNA: TGTGCCGGCAGACGCCAGGGAATCAGGGAGCTGTTTTTT; D: -; V: TRBV12-3/TRBV12-4; J: TRBJ2-2; size: -
CDR3: CASTPEDGGVYNEQFF; DNA: TGTGCCAGCACACCCGAGGACGGAGGCGTTTACAATGAGCAGTTCTTT; D: -; V: TRBV5-4; J: TRBJ2-1; size: -
CDR3: CASSSVARRGYTDMQYF; DNA: TGTGCTAGCAGTTCCGTAGCTAGGCGGGGATACACAGATATGCAGTATTTT; D: -; V: TRBV28; J: TRBJ2-3; size: once
CDR3: CASSQGQGLSYGYIF; DNA: TGCGCCAGCAGCCAAGGACAGGGACTTAGCTATGGCTACATCTTC; D: TRBD1; V: TRBV4-1; J: TRBJ1-2; size: -
CDR3: CASSRTGDVGELFF; DNA: TGTGCCAGCAGTAGAACAGGGGACGTCGGGGAGCTGTTTTTT; D: TRBD1; V: TRBV6-2/TRBV6-3; J: TRBJ2-2; size: -
CDR3: CASLGYARTGNQPQHF; DNA: TGTGCCAGCCTCGGGTATGCGCGAACTGGCAATCAGCCCCAGCATTTT; D: -; V: TRBV6-2/TRBV6-3; J: TRBJ1-5; size: -
CDR3: CASRISSWANVMTF; DNA: TGTGCCAGCAGGATAAGCTCTTGGGCCAACGTCATGACTTTC; D: -; V: TRBV12-3/TRBV12-4; J: TRBJ2-6; size: -
CDR3: CASSSSWGGMNGVSEAFF; DNA: TGTGCCAGCAGCTCTAGTTGGGGGGGGATGAATGGTGTCTCTGAAGCTTTCTTT; D: -; V: TRBV7-8; J: TRBJ1-1; size: many
CDR3: CASSQTDRTQPQHF; DNA: TGTGCCAGCAGTCAGACAGACAGGACTCAGCCCCAGCATTTT; D: -; V: TRBV6-6; J: TRBJ1-5; size: many
CDR3: CDSRPGNTKNIQYF; DNA: TGTGACAGCAGACCCGGGAATACCAAAAACATTCAGTACTTC; D: -; V: TRBV6-2/TRBV6-3; J: TRBJ2-4; size: -
CDR3: CTARAGGNSYEQYF; DNA: TGCACTGCTAGAGCCGGGGGTAACTCCTACGAGCAGTATTTC; D: -; V: TRBV20-1; J: TRBJ2-7; size: -
CDR3: CVSSSSGTVDEQYF; DNA: -; D: -; V: TRBV6-6; J: TRBJ2-7; size: -
CDR3: CASSPPGDEQYF; DNA: TGTGCCAGCAGCCCCCCAGGGGACGAGCAGTACTTC; D: -; V: TRBV4-2; J: TRBJ2-7; size: medium-sized
CDR3: CASDPWTSGRTSYEQYF; DNA: TGCGCCAGCGACCCGTGGACTAGCGGGAGGACCTCCTACGAGCAGTACTTC; D: TRBD2; V: TRBV4-3; J: TRBJ2-7; size: -
CDR3: CVSRPGTANYEQYF; DNA: TGTGTCAGCAGACCCGGGACAGCAAACTACGAGCAGTACTTC; D: TRBD1; V: TRBV6-1; J: TRBJ2-7; size: once
CDR3: CASSLPRSSYNEQFF; DNA: TGTGCCAGCAGTCTCCCCAGGAGCTCCTACAATGAGCAGTTCTTC; D: -; V: TRBV28; J: TRBJ2-1; size: many
CDR3: CASSFTGGSYEWYF; DNA: TGTGCCAGCAGTTTCACAGGGGGCTCCTACGAGTGGTACTTC; D: TRBD1; V: TRBV12-3/TRBV12-4; J: TRBJ2-7; size: -
CDR3: CSVETGITDTQYF; DNA: TGCAGTGTTGAGACAGGGATCACAGATACGCAGTATTTT; D: TRBD1; V: TRBV29-1; J: TRBJ2-3; size: -